This T cell receptor beta chain was identified during a study of identical twins. Study-level points and caveats: Monozygotic twin pairs showed more out-of-frame TCR alpha sharing than models estimated.

This clonotype was counted at least ten times. Its matching antigen is unknown. TCRdb passed the 5' RACE reads through MiXCR, listing each CDR3 protein once. The table has roughly 570,000 distinct CDR3 sequences, over 8.5% seen once; the top ten hold roughly 3%. In addition, the sample was reused for a study of yellow fever vaccine responses in identical twins. From that paper: Twins' T cell vaccine responses reportedly looked partly convergent, partly personalized.

The TCR comes from a woman younger than 35 in good health. The sample taken for sequencing was PBMCs.

The CDR3 sequence is CASSLDGGLYEQYF. DNA for the CDR3: TGTGCCAGCAGCTTGGATGGGGGACTCTACGAGCAGTACTTC. V is TRBV5-6 and J is TRBJ2-7, with a weak D call TRBD2 (6 bases). The ends were cut back, 0 bases at V and 3 bases at J, with 10 bases in the middle. Germline lookup yields CDR1 SGHDT and CDR2 YYEEEE. The CDR3 has 14 residues.